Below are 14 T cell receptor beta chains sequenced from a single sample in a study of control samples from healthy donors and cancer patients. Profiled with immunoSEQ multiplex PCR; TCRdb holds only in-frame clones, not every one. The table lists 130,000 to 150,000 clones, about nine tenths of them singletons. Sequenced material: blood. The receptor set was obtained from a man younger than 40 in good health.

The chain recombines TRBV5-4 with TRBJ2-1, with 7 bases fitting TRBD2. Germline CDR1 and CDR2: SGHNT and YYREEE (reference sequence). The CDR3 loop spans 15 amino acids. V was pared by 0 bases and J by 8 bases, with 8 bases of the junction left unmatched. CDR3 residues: CASSLVGRASDEQFF. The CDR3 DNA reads TGTGCCAGCAGCTTGGTAGGGAGGGCCTCCGATGAGCAGTTCTTC.

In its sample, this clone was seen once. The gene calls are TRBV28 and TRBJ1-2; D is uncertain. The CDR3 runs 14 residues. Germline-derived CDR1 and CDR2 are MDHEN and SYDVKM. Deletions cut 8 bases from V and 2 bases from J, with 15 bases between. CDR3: CASVTRQKNYGYTF. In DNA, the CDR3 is TGTGCCAGCGTTACGAGGCAGAAAAACTATGGCTACACCTTC.

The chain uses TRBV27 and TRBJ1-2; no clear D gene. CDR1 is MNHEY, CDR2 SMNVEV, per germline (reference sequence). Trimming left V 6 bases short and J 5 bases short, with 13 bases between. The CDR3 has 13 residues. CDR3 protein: CASRYAGEYGYTF. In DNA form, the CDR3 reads TGTGCCAGCAGATACGCAGGCGAATATGGCTACACCTTC.

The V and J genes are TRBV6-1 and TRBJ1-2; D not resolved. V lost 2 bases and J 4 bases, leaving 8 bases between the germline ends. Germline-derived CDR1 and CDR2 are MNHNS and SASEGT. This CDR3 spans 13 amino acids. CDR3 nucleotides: TGTGCCAGCAGTGAATGGGATAGCTATGGCTACACCTTC. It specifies CASSEWDSYGYTF.

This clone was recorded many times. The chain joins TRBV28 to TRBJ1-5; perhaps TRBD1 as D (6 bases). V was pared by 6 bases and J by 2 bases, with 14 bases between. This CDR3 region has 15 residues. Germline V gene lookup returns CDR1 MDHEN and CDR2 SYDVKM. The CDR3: CASRNGGAGNQPQHF. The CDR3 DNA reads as TGTGCCAGCAGGAACGGGGGGGCCGGCAATCAGCCCCAGCATTTT.

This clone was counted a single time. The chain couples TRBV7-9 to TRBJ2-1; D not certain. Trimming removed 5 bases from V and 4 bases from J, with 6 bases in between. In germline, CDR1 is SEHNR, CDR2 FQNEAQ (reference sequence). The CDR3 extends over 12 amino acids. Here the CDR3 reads CASSANYNEQFF. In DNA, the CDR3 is TGTGCCAGCAGCGCTAATTACAATGAGCAGTTCTTC.

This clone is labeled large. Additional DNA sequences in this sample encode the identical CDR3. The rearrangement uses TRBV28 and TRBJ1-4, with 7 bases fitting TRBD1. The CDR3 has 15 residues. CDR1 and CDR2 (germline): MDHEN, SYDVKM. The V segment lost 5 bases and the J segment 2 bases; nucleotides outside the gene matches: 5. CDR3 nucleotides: TGTGCCAGCAGTCCCAGACAGGGTACTAATGAAAAACTGTTTTTT. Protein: CASSPRQGTNEKLFF.

The chain's CDR3 is CASSSGGLASTLYNEQFF. The DNA of the CDR3 is TGTGCCAGCAGTTCCGGTGGGTTGGCTTCCACCCTCTACAATGAGCAGTTCTTC. The genes are TRBV28 and TRBJ2-1; no clear D gene. The CDR3 contains 18 residues. V was cut by 4 bases and J by 3 bases, with 22 bases left in between. Germline-derived CDR1 and CDR2 are MDHEN and SYDVKM.

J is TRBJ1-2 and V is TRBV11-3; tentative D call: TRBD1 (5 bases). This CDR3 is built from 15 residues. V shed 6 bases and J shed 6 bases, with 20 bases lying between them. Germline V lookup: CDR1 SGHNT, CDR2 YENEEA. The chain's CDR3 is CASSPGGLHRNGYTF. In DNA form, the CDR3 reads TGTGCCAGCAGTCCTGGGGGACTCCATCGAAATGGCTACACCTTC.

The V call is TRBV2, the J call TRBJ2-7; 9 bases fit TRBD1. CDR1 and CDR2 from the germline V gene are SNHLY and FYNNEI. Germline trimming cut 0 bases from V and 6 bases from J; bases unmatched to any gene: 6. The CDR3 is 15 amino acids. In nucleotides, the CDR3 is TGTGCCAGCAGTGAAGCGCCCGGGACAGGGACCGAGCAGTACTTC. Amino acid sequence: CASSEAPGTGTEQYF.

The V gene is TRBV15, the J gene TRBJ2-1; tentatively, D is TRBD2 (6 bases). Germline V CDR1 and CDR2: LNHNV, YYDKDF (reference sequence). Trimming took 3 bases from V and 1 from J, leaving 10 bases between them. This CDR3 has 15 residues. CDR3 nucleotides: TGTGCCACCAGCAGCGGGAGAGGGTCCTACAATGAGCAGTTCTTC. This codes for CATSSGRGSYNEQFF.

CDR3 protein: CASSLGKNTEAFF. The CDR3 nucleotides read TGTGCCAGCAGCTTGGGCAAGAACACTGAAGCTTTCTTT. The chain has TRBV7-9 and TRBJ1-1; D gene unclear. This CDR3 comprises 13 residues. The V end lost 3 bases, the J end lost 1 base, and 6 bases lay between the germline ends. Per the germline V gene, CDR1 is SEHNR and CDR2 is FQNEAQ (reference sequence).

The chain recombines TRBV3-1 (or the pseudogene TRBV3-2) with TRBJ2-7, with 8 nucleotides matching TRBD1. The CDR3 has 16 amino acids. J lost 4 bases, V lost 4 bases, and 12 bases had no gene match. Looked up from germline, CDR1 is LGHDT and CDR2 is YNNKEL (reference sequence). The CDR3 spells CASSPPPGTGSYEQYF. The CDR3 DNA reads TGTGCCAGCAGCCCCCCGCCTGGGACAGGTTCTTACGAGCAGTACTTC.

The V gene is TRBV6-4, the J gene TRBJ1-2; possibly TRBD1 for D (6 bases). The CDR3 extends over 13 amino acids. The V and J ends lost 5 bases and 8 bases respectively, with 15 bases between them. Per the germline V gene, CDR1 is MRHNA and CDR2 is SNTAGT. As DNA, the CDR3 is TGTGCCAGCAGTCCCGGCGGACAGTGGGGCTACACCTTC. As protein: CASSPGGQWGYTF.